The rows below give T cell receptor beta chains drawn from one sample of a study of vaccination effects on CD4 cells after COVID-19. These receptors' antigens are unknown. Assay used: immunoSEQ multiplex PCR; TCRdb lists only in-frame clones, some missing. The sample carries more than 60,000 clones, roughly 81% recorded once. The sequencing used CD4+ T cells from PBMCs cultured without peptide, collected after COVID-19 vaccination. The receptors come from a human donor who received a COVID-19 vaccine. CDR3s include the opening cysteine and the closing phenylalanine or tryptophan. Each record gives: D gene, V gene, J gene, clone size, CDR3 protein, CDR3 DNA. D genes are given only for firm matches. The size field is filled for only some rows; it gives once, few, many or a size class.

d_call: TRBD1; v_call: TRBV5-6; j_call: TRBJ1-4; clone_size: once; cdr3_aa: CASSLLRDRGEKLFF; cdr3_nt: TGTGCCAGCAGCTTGTTGAGGGACAGGGGTGAAAAACTGTTTTTT
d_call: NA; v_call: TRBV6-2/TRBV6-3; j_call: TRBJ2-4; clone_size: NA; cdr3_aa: CASSYWVGRGTKNIQYF; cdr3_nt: TGTGCCAGCAGTTACTGGGTAGGGCGGGGAACCAAAAACATTCAGTACTTC
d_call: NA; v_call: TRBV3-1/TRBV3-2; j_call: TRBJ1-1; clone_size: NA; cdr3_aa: CASSQGLSTEAFF; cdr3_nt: TGTGCCAGCAGCCAGGGCCTCAGCACTGAAGCTTTCTTT
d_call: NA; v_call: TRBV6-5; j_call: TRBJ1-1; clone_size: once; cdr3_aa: CASSSGRGNTEAFF; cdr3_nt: TGTGCCAGCAGTTCCGGACGGGGGAACACTGAAGCTTTCTTT
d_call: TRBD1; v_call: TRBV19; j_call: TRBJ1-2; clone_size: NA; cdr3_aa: CASRYRDSGYTF; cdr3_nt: TGTGCCAGTAGATACCGGGACAGTGGCTACACCTTC
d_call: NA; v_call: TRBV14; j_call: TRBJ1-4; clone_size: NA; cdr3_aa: CASSRATNEKLFF; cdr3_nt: TGTGCCAGCAGCCGCGCAACTAATGAAAAACTGTTTTTT
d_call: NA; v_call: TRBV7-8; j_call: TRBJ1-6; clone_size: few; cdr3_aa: CASSLVGDNSPLHF; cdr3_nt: TGTGCCAGCAGCTTAGTGGGGGATAATTCACCCCTCCACTTT
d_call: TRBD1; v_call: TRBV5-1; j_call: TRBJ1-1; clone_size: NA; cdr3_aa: CASSWGTGGLNTEAFF; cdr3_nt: TGCGCCAGCAGCTGGGGGACAGGGGGCTTGAACACTGAAGCTTTCTTT
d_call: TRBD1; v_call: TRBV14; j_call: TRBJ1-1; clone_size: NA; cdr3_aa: CASTRQGYTEAFF; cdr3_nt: TGTGCCAGCACCAGACAGGGGTACACTGAAGCTTTCTTT
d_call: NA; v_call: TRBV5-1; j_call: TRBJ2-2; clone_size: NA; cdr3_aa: CASGKGQQNTGELFF; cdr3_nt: TGCGCCAGCGGAAAGGGACAACAGAACACCGGGGAGCTGTTTTTT
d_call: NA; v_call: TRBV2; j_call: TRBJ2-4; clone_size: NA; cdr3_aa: CASIGDRKNIQYF; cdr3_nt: TGTGCCAGCATTGGGGACCGGAAAAACATTCAGTACTTC
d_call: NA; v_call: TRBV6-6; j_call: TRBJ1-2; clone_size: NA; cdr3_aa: CASSQDLNGLHAKGYTF; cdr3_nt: TGTGCCAGCAGTCAGGACCTAAACGGCCTGCATGCAAAAGGCTACACCTTC
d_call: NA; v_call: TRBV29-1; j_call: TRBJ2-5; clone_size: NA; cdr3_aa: CSVFKRVGETQYF; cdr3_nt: TGCAGCGTTTTTAAGCGAGTAGGGGAGACCCAGTACTTC
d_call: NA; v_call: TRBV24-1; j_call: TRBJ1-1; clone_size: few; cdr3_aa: CATSDSRQGEAFF; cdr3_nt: TGTGCCACCAGTGATAGTAGGCAGGGGGAAGCTTTCTTT
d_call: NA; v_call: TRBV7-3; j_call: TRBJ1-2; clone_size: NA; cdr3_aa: CASSPQANYGYTF; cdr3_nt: TGTGCCAGCAGCCCACAGGCAAACTATGGCTACACCTTC
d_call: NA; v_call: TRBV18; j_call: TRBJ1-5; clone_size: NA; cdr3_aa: CASSPTQGNQPQHF; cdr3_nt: TGTGCCAGCTCACCAACCCAGGGAAATCAGCCCCAGCATTTT
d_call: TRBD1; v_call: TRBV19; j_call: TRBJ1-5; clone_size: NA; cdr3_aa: CASSGYGQAGNQPQHF; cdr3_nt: TGTGCCAGTAGTGGCTATGGACAGGCGGGGAATCAGCCCCAGCATTTT
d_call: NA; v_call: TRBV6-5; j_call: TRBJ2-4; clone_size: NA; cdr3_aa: CASIEQGSKNIQYF; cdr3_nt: TGTGCCAGCATCGAACAGGGTTCCAAAAACATTCAGTACTTC
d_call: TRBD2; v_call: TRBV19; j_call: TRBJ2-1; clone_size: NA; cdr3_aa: CASSLLAGRSLSYNEQFF; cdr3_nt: TGTGCCAGTAGTTTACTAGCGGGGCGATCTCTCTCCTACAATGAGCAGTTCTTC
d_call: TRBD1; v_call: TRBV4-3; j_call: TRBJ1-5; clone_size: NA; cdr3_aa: CASSQDRAGGQPQHF; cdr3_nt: TGCGCCAGCAGCCAAGATCGGGCAGGGGGTCAGCCCCAGCATTTT
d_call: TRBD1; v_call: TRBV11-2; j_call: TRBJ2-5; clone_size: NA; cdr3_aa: CASSSRQGRETQYF; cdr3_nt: TGTGCCAGCAGCAGTAGACAGGGGAGGGAGACCCAGTACTTC
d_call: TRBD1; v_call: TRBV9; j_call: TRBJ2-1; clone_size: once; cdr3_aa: CASSPQGDSYNEQFF; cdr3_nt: TGTGCCAGCAGCCCCCAGGGGGACAGCTACAATGAGCAGTTCTTC
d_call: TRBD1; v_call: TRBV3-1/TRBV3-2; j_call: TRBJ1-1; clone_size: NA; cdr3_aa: CASSPWGQKNTEAFF; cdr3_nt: TGTGCCAGCAGCCCCTGGGGACAGAAGAACACTGAAGCTTTCTTT
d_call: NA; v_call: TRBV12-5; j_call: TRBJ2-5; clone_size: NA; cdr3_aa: CASGLAGHETQYF; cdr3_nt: TGTGCTAGTGGTTTGGCGGGGCATGAGACCCAGTACTTC
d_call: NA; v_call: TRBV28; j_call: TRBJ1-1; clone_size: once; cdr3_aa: CASSPITGKRWNTEAFF; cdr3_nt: TGTGCCAGCAGTCCAATAACAGGGAAGAGGTGGAACACTGAAGCTTTCTTT
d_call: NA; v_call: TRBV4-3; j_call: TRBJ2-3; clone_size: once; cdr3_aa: CASSQKILADTQYF; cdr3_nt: TGCGCCAGCAGCCAAAAGATTTTGGCCGATACGCAGTATTTT
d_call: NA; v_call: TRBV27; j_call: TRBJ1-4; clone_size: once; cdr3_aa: CASSWGRVEKLFF; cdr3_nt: TGTGCCAGCAGTTGGGGCAGAGTTGAAAAACTGTTTTTT
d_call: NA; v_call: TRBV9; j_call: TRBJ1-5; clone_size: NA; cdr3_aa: CASSSGLGNQPQHF; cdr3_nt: TGTGCCAGCAGCTCCGGACTGGGCAATCAGCCCCAGCATTTT
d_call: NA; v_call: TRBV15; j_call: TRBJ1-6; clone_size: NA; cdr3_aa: CATSREGGVPPLHF; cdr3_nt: TGTGCCACCAGCAGAGAGGGCGGGGTCCCACCCCTCCACTTT
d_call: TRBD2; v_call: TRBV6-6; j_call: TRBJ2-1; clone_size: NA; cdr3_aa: CASTGLAGSSYNEQFF; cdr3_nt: TGTGCCAGCACCGGACTAGCGGGGTCCTCCTACAATGAGCAGTTCTTC
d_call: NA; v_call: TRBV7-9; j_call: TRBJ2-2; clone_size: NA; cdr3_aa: CASRSRGGVRTGELFF; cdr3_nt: TGTGCCAGCAGGTCCCGGGGAGGAGTAAGGACCGGGGAGCTGTTTTTT
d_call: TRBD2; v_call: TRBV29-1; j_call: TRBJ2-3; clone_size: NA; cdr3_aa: CSVATGTITTDTQYF; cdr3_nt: TGCAGCGTTGCAACCGGGACTATTACCACAGATACGCAGTATTTT
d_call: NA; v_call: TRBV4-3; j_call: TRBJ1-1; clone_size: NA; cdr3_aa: CASSQGYSTGNTEAFF; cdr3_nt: TGCGCCAGCAGCCAAGGGTACTCGACTGGGAACACTGAAGCTTTCTTT
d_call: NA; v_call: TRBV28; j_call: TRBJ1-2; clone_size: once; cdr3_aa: CASSSDSIYGYTF; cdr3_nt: TGTGCCAGCAGTTCAGACAGTATCTATGGCTACACCTTC
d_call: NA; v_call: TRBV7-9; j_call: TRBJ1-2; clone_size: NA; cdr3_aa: CASSRDGNYGYTF; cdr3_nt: TGTGCCAGCAGCCGGGACGGGAACTATGGCTACACCTTC
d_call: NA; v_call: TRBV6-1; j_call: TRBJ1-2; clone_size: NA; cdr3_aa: CASSESWGGGGYTF; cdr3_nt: TGTGCCAGCAGTGAATCGTGGGGAGGAGGGGGCTACACCTTC
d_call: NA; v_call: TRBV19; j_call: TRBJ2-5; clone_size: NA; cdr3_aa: CAGRQGLPETQYF; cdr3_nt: TGTGCCGGTCGACAGGGACTTCCCGAGACCCAGTACTTC
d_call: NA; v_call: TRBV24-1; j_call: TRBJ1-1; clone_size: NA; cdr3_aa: CATSDPREGDTEAFF; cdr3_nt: TGTGCCACCAGTGATCCGCGGGAGGGGGACACTGAAGCTTTCTTT
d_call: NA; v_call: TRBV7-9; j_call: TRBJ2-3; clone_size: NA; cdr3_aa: CASSFSGDTQYF; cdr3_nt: TGTGCCAGCAGCTTTTCGGGAGATACGCAGTATTTT
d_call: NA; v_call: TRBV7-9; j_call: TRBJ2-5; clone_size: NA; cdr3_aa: CASSLWGSPGLETQYF; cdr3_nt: TGTGCCAGCAGCTTATGGGGATCGCCGGGGCTGGAGACCCAGTACTTC
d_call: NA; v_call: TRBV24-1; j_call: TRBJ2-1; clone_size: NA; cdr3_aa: CATSQSSSGNEQFF; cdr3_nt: TGTGCCACCAGTCAAAGCTCCTCGGGGAATGAGCAGTTCTTC
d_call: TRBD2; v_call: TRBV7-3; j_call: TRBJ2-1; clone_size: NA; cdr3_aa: CASSYQPIGLAGVGQFF; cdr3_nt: TGTGCCAGCAGCTATCAGCCCATAGGACTAGCGGGGGTTGGGCAGTTCTTC
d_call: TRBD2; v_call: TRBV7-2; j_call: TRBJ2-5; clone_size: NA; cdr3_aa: CASSVSGGADETQYF; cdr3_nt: TGTGCCAGCAGCGTTAGCGGGGGGGCGGATGAGACCCAGTACTTC
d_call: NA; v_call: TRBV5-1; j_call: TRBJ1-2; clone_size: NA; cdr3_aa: CASSPGGQGGYTF; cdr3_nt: TGCGCCAGCAGCCCTGGAGGGCAGGGCGGCTACACCTTC
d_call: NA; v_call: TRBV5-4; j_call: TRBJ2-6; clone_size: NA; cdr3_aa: CASSTRDKNVLTF; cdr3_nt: TGTGCCAGCAGCACTCGGGACAAAAACGTCCTGACTTTC
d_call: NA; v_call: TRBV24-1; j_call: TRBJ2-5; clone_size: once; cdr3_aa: CATSDSRSGTETQYF; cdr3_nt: TGTGCCACCAGTGATTCAAGAAGCGGCACAGAGACCCAGTACTTC
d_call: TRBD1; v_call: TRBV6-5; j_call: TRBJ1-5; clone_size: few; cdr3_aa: CASRGTGNQPQHF; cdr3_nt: TGTGCCAGCAGGGGGACAGGCAATCAGCCCCAGCATTTT
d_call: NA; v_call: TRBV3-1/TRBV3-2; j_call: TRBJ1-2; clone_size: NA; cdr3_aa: CASSWANYGYTF; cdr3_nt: TGTGCCAGCAGCTGGGCAAACTATGGCTACACCTTC
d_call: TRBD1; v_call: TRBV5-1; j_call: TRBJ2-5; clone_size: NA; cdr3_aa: CASSTGQVAETQYF; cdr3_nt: TGCGCCAGCAGCACGGGACAGGTTGCGGAGACCCAGTACTTC
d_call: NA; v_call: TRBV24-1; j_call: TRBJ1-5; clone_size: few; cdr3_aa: CATMSGSGNQPQHF; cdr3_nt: TGTGCCACCATGTCAGGGTCAGGCAATCAGCCCCAGCATTTT
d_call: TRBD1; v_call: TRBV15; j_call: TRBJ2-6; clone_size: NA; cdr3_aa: CATSRTGQVSGANVLTF; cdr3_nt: TGTGCCACCAGCAGAACAGGACAGGTCTCTGGGGCCAACGTCCTGACTTTC
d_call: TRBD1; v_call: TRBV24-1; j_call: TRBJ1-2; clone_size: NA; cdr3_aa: CATSDRDRAIYGYTF; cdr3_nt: TGTGCCACCAGTGACCGGGACAGGGCTATCTATGGCTACACCTTC
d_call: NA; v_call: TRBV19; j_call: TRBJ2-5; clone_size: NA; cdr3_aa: CASSPWGVQETQYF; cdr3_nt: TGTGCCAGTAGTCCGTGGGGGGTCCAAGAGACCCAGTACTTC
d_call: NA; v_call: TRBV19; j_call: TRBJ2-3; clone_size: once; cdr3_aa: CATLSVGGTDTQYF; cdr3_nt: TGTGCCACCCTATCCGTGGGGGGCACAGATACGCAGTATTTT